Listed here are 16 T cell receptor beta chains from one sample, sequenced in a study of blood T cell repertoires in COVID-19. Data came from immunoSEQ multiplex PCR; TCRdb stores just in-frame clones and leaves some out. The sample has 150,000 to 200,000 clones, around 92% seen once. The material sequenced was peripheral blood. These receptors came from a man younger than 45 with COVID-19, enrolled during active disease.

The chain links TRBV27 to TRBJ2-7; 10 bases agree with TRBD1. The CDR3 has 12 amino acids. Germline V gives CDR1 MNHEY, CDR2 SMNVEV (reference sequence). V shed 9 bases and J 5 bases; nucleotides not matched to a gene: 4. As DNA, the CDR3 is TGTGCCAGGGAGGGACAGGGGCACGAGCAGTACTTC. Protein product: CAREGQGHEQYF.

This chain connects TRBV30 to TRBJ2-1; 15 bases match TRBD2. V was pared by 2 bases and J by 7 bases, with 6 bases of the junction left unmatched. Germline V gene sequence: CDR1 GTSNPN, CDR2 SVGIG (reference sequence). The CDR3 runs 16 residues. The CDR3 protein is CAWSQRGLAGGNEQFF. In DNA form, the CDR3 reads TGTGCCTGGAGTCAACGGGGACTAGCGGGAGGAAATGAGCAGTTCTTC.

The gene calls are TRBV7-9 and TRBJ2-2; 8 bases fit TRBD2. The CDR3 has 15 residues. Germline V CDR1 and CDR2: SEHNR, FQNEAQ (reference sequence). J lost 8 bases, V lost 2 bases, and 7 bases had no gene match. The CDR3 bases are TGTGCCAGCAGCTTACGAGCGGGAGTAAGGGGGGAGCTGTTTTTT. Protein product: CASSLRAGVRGELFF.

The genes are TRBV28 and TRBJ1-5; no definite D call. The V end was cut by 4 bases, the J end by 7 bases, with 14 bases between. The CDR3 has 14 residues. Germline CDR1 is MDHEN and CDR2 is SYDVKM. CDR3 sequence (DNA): TGTGCCAGCAGTTCGGGAGGCGGGGTCCAGCCCCAGCATTTT. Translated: CASSSGGGVQPQHF.

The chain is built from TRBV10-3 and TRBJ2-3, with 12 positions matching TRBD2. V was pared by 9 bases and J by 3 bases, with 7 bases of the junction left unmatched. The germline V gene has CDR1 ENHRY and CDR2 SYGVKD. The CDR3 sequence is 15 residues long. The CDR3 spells CAIRLAGEMTDTQYF. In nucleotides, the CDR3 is TGTGCCATTAGACTAGCGGGGGAGATGACAGATACGCAGTATTTT.

In DNA form, the CDR3 reads TGTGCCAGCAGCTTGTATACGGGAGCTGGGGCCAACGTCCTGACTTTC. Its protein product is CASSLYTGAGANVLTF. The chain links TRBV5-8 to TRBJ2-6, with TRBD2 as a possible D gene (6 bases). The CDR3 totals 16 residues. Per the germline V gene, CDR1 is SGHTS and CDR2 is YDEGEE. V lost 1 base and J 2 bases, leaving 10 bases between the germline ends.

The CDR3 reads CASSQVAGVRGEQFF. Written as DNA, the CDR3 is TGCGCCAGCAGCCAAGTAGCGGGAGTAAGAGGTGAGCAGTTCTTC. The rearrangement joins TRBV4-1 to TRBJ2-1; TRBD2 agrees at 9 bases. This CDR3 comprises 15 residues. V was pared by 1 base and J by 9 bases, with 7 bases of the junction left unmatched. Germline V lookup: CDR1 MGHRA, CDR2 YSYEKL.

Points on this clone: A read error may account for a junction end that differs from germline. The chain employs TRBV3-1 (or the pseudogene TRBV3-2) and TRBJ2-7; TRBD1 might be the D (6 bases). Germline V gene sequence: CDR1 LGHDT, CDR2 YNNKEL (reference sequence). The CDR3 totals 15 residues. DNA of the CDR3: TGTGCCAGCAGCCAAGATCGAACACAGGGTTTAACTACCGTCTTC. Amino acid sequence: CASSQDRTQGLTTVF.

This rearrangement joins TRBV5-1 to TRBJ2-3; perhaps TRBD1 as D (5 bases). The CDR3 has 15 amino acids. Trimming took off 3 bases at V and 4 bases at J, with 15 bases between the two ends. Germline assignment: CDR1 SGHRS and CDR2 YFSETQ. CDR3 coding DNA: TGCGCCAGCAGCTCCCAGGGTAGTGTTGCAGATACGCAGTATTTT. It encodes CASSSQGSVADTQYF.

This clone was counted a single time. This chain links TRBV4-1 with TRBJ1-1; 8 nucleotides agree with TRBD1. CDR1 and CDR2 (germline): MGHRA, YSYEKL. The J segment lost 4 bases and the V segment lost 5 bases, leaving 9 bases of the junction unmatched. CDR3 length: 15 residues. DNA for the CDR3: TGCGCCAGCAGCTCAGGACAGGGAGAGGGCACTGAAGCTTTCTTT. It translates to CASSSGQGEGTEAFF.

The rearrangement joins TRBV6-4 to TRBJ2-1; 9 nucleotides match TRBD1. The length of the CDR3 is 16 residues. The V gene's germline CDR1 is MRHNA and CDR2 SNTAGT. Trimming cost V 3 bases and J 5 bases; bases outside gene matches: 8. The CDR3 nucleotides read TGTGCCAGCAGTGATCCCCCGGGACAGGGAGACAATGAGCAGTTCTTC. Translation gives CASSDPPGQGDNEQFF.

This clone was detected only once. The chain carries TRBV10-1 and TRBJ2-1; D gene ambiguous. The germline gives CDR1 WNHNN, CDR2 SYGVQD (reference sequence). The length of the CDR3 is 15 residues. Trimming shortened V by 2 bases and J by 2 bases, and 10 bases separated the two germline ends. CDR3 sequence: CASSEKYPAYNEQFF. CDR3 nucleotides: TGCGCCAGCAGTGAGAAATATCCAGCCTACAATGAGCAGTTCTTC.

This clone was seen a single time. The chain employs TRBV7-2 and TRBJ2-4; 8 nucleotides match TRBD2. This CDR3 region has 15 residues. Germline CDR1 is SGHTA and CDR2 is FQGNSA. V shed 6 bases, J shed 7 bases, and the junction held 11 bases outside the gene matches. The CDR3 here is CASSKERGRGNIQYF. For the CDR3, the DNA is TGTGCCAGCAGTAAAGAGCGGGGGCGGGGGAACATTCAGTACTTC.

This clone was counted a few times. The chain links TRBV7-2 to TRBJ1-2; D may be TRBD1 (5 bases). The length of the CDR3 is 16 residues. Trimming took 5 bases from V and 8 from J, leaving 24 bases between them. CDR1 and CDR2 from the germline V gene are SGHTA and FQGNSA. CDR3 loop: CASSVWGTGGTGGYTF. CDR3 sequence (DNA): TGTGCCAGCAGCGTCTGGGGCACCGGGGGGACCGGGGGCTACACCTTC.

This CDR3 is CASSYQGFTYEQYF. As DNA, the CDR3 is TGTGCCAGCAGTTACCAGGGTTTTACGTACGAGCAGTACTTC. This chain connects TRBV6-5 to TRBJ2-7, with TRBD1 as a possible D gene (5 bases). Trimming removed 2 bases from V and 4 bases from J, with 12 bases in between. The CDR3 runs to 14 residues. From germline, CDR1 is MNHEY and CDR2 SVGAGI.

CDR3 nucleotides: TGTGCCAGCAGCCAATGGACAGATAGCAATCAGCCCCAGCATTTT. Amino acids: CASSQWTDSNQPQHF. The gene calls are TRBV3-1 (or the pseudogene TRBV3-2) and TRBJ1-5; D is perhaps TRBD1 (6 bases). Germline-derived CDR1 and CDR2 are LGHDT and YNNKEL (reference sequence). Deletions cut 2 bases from V and 0 bases from J, with 8 bases between. The CDR3 is 15 amino acids.